This T cell receptor beta chain was sequenced in a study of T cell responses to AZD1222 COVID-19 vaccine. General study findings and limits: Sampling that yielded the repertoires occurred only after the peak T cell response. Spike-specific TCR breadth and depth went up after people got two AZD1222 doses. Mostly white British, mostly female donors; authors suggested clonal diversity may be underestimated.

Germline V CDR1 and CDR2: SGHDT, YYEEEE. Unmatched junction bases numbered 1, after V lost 1 base and J lost 12 bases. The CDR3 has 11 amino acids. TCRdb's copy holds only in-frame clones and misses some; the assay was immunoSEQ multiplex PCR. The sample holds about 100,000 clones, around 87% seen once. Details on this clone: Its antigen is not identified.

The clonotype comes from an adult in good health. The sample here was peripheral blood, taken on day 0 of MenACWY control vaccination. This sequence joins TRBV5-6 and TRBJ2-1; 7 nucleotides line up with TRBD1. CDR3 nucleotide sequence: TGTGCCAGCAGCTTGTCAGGGGGGCAGTTCTTC. This codes for CASSLSGGQFF.